These T cell receptor beta chains were read from a single sample in a study of shared clonotypes between healthy human individuals. Data came from immunoSEQ multiplex PCR; TCRdb stores just in-frame clones and leaves some out. The table lists under 600,000 clones, roughly 98% of them singletons. The source material was naive CD8+ T cells sorted from blood. The receptor source for this set is a man aged 25-40 years in good health. The CDR3 runs from the conserved cysteine through the conserved F or W. Only some rows state a clone size, as once, few, many or a class for expanded clones.

CDR3	size	V
CASRHGYGGSIYNEQFF	-	TRBV7-8
CASSPETSGRTDTQYF	-	TRBV5-1
CASSLRKHNTGELFF	-	TRBV11-2
CASSQSGTGVTDTQYF	-	TRBV5-4
CASSQGLAGSYEQYF	-	TRBV14
CASSQRGPMNTGELFF	-	TRBV5-8
CASGPRTAYLEQFF	-	TRBV19
CASSPGRHQPQHF	-	TRBV27
CASSLAPRGPYNEQFF	-	TRBV6-6
CSVRAGGADEQYF	-	TRBV29-1
CASSLGHGGDEQFF	-	TRBV11-3
CASSLGEGAHYGYTF	-	TRBV7-9
CASSLRDRWDEKLFF	-	TRBV7-9
CASTLGTSSLREQYF	-	TRBV11-2
CASSIGHGSYEQYF	-	TRBV27
CASSEGGEQYF	once	TRBV4-1
CASSLVGQQETQYF	-	TRBV5-6
CSATGLAGPYNEQFF	-	TRBV29-1
CASSSSSRNQETQYF	once	TRBV7-9
CASSSLPTGVRNTGELFF	-	TRBV27
CASSIRTGGGYEQYF	once	TRBV19
CASSLSDPSRGSYNEQFF	-	TRBV7-9
CASSLAEALSTDTQYF	-	TRBV7-2
CASSLRAGEAKNIQYF	-	TRBV7-9
CASSVAAGMHEQFF	-	TRBV9
CASSLELAVSEKLFF	once	TRBV7-8
CASSDRAGYTF	-	TRBV10-2
CASSGREPEGTQYF	-	TRBV9
CASSKRLEGSNQPQHF	-	TRBV21-1
CASGQGTGELFF	-	TRBV11-2
CASSLAAQSKNIQYF	-	TRBV7-2
CASSWALSNQPQHF	-	TRBV19
CASSLIGMTLIYEQYF	-	TRBV11-2
CASSVAGVATDTQYF	-	TRBV9
CASSFSNTMNTEAFF	-	TRBV7-9
CASSFGTGAFEQYF	-	TRBV5-6
CASSLEHQETQYF	-	TRBV11-2
CSVYSGTLYGYTF	-	TRBV29-1
CASTSSRWGYNEQFF	-	TRBV27
CASSPQLAAVTDTQYF	-	TRBV7-3
CASSRTGVNQPQHF	once	TRBV7-9
CASSVIAGAYEQYF	-	TRBV7-8
CASSLSTGQREQYF	-	TRBV7-6